The 21 T cell receptor beta chains below were found in one sample sequenced in a study of shared clonotypes between healthy human individuals. Sequencing used immunoSEQ multiplex PCR; TCRdb keeps in-frame clones, though not all of them. The profile covers some 500,000 clones, with 90% to 96% appearing a single time and approximately 0.06% taken by the ten largest. Sample: naive CD4+ T cells sorted from blood. Subset described: CD45RA+ positively selected. The origin of the receptors is a woman aged 25-40 years in good health.

The chain links TRBV29-1 to TRBJ2-3; D uncertain. Trimming cost V 4 bases and J 0 bases, with 5 bases left between them. The CDR3 loop spans 12 amino acids. Germline CDR1 SQVTM, CDR2 ANQGSEA. CDR3 bases: TGCAGCGTTGGAACCAGCACAGATACGCAGTATTTT. Amino acid sequence: CSVGTSTDTQYF.

This chain links TRBV19 with TRBJ1-5, with 9 nucleotides matching TRBD1. After removal of 6 bases from V and 6 bases from J, the junction contained 6 bases not matched to a gene. From germline, CDR1 is LNHDA and CDR2 SQIVND (reference sequence). The CDR3 sequence is 14 residues long. CDR3 sequence reads: CASRVTGGRQPQHF. The CDR3 DNA reads as TGTGCCAGTAGAGTAACAGGGGGCCGTCAGCCCCAGCATTTT.

This sequence joins TRBV11-2 and TRBJ2-1; the D is unclear. Germline V gives CDR1 SGHAT, CDR2 FQNNGV. With 2 bases removed from V and 7 bases from J, the gap between germline ends came to 9 bases. The length of the CDR3 is 13 residues. CDR3 loop: CASSLRFGNEQFF. CDR3 nucleotide sequence: TGTGCCAGCAGCTTACGTTTTGGGAATGAGCAGTTCTTC.

The chain is built from TRBV10-1 and TRBJ2-7; unclear D gene. CDR1 and CDR2 from the germline V gene are WNHNN and SYGVQD (reference sequence). This CDR3 contains 13 residues. The ends were cut back, 2 bases at V and 3 bases at J, with 8 bases in the middle. CDR3 nucleotide sequence: TGCGCCAGCAGTGAGAACTTGGGCTACGAGCAGTACTTC. This sequence encodes CASSENLGYEQYF.

V usage is TRBV7-6 and J usage is TRBJ1-3; D gene unclear. The germline gives CDR1 SGHVS, CDR2 FNYEAQ. The V and J ends lost 0 bases and 0 bases respectively, with 12 bases between them. CDR3 size: 17 residues. CDR3 region: CASSLALIGLSGNTIYF. As DNA, the CDR3 is TGTGCCAGCAGCTTAGCGCTAATCGGCCTCTCTGGAAACACCATATATTTT.

The CDR3 loop reads CASSSLAGRTDTQYF. CDR3 DNA: TGTGCCAGCAGCTCACTAGCGGGAAGAACAGATACGCAGTATTTT. The rearrangement links TRBV6-5 to TRBJ2-3, with 10 bases identical to TRBD2. Germline CDR1 and CDR2: MNHEY and SVGAGI. Trimming cost V 6 bases and J 3 bases; bases outside gene matches: 6. The CDR3 length is 15 residues.

V gene TRBV28 combines with J gene TRBJ1-3; tentative D call: TRBD1 (5 bases). The CDR3 covers 18 residues. Germline-derived CDR1 and CDR2 are MDHEN and SYDVKM. V lost 1 base to trimming and J lost 1 base, with 17 bases between them. The CDR3 region is CASSLYRSRGLSGNTIYF. CDR3 DNA: TGTGCCAGCAGTTTATACAGGTCTCGGGGTCTATCTGGAAACACCATATATTTT.

The J gene is TRBJ1-5, the V gene TRBV6-1; TRBD1 might be the D (6 bases). The length of the CDR3 is 18 residues. The V and J ends lost 2 bases and 0 bases respectively, with 17 bases between them. Germline V CDR1 and CDR2: MNHNS, SASEGT. CDR3 region: CASSEMVLTGHSNQPQHF. The DNA for the CDR3 is TGTGCCAGCAGTGAAATGGTACTAACAGGGCATAGCAATCAGCCCCAGCATTTT.

As for this clone: The same CDR3 arises from other DNA sequences in this sample as well. The genes are TRBV5-1 and TRBJ2-1; 9 bases map to TRBD2. The CDR3 sequence is 15 residues long. Germline V gives CDR1 SGHRS, CDR2 YFSETQ. V trimming: 0 bases; J trimming: 6 bases; junction bases outside the gene matches: 4. The CDR3, as DNA: TGCGCCAGCAGCTTGGACCTAGCGGGGAGCAATGAGCAGTTCTTC. Encoded protein: CASSLDLAGSNEQFF.

V is TRBV5-6 and J is TRBJ2-5, with D tentatively TRBD2 (5 bases). The CDR3 is made up of 15 amino acids. Germline CDR1 is SGHDT and CDR2 is YYEEEE. Trimming took off 1 base at V and 2 bases at J, with 12 bases between the two ends. DNA of the CDR3: TGTGCCAGCAGCTTGCGGCGGGTTTGGCAAGAGACCCAGTACTTC. It encodes CASSLRRVWQETQYF. The variable domain in full, with the rest retrieved from reference TRBV5-6 and TRBJ2-5, is DAGVTQSPTHLIKTRGQQVTLRCSPKSGHDTVSWYQQALGQGPQFIFQYYEEEERQRGNFPDRFSGHQFPNYSSELNVNALLLGDSALYLCASSLRRVWQETQYFGPGTRLLVL.

This clone was detected a few times. For the CDR3, the DNA is TGTGCCAGCAGCTCCCTGTTGGCTTGGGACGAGCAGTACTTC. Amino acids: CASSSLLAWDEQYF. V gene TRBV11-2 combines with J gene TRBJ2-7; D is ambiguous. The V end was cut by 4 bases, the J end by 5 bases, with 15 bases between. The length of the CDR3 is 14 residues. Per germline, CDR1 SGHAT and CDR2 FQNNGV.

This chain joins TRBV6-5 and TRBJ1-4; no reliable D call. CDR3 length equals 15 residues. The V gene lost 0 bases and the J gene lost 8 bases, with 13 bases spanning the gap. Germline CDR1 MNHEY, CDR2 SVGAGI. CDR3 loop: CASSYSGLKTEKLFF. The CDR3 DNA reads as TGTGCCAGCAGTTACTCGGGTTTGAAAACCGAAAAACTGTTTTTT.

The chain combines TRBV2 with TRBJ1-4, with 9 bases that match TRBD1. This CDR3 has 14 residues. With V trimmed by 7 bases and J by 7 bases, 7 bases remained unmatched. CDR1 and CDR2 from the germline V gene are SNHLY and FYNNEI. The CDR3: CASIPDRGGEKLFF. The CDR3 nucleotides read TGTGCCAGCATCCCGGACAGGGGAGGTGAAAAACTGTTTTTT.

The CDR3 DNA follows: TGTGCCTGGAGTGTCGCGGGAGCGGATACGCAGTATTTT. This codes for CAWSVAGADTQYF. This chain connects TRBV30 to TRBJ2-3; TRBD2 matches at 7 bases. The CDR3 loop spans 13 amino acids. V gave up 0 bases and J gave up 6 bases; unmatched junction bases: 3. Germline CDR1 GTSNPN, CDR2 SVGIG (reference sequence).

The chain recombines TRBV19 with TRBJ2-5; D gene uncertain. The CDR3 sequence is 13 residues long. From germline, CDR1 is LNHDA and CDR2 SQIVND (reference sequence). The V gene lost 4 bases and the J gene lost 5 bases, with 11 bases spanning the gap. The DNA of the CDR3 is TGTGCCAGTAGTAGGGCCCCCCAGGAGACCCAGTACTTC. It yields the protein CASSRAPQETQYF.

V gene TRBV7-9 combines with J gene TRBJ2-7; maybe TRBD1 (6 bases). The CDR3 runs to 17 residues. V was clipped by 5 bases and J by 3 bases, with 23 bases between them. CDR1 is SEHNR, CDR2 FQNEAQ, per germline (reference sequence). DNA of the CDR3: TGTGCCAGCAGCCCAAAGGGGGTGGGTGCGGACAACTACGAGCAGTACTTC. It codes for CASSPKGVGADNYEQYF.

The V and J genes are TRBV9 and TRBJ2-6; D possibly uses TRBD1 or TRBD2 (5 bases each). This CDR3 spans 18 amino acids. Trimming removed 4 bases at V and 2 bases at J, with 19 bases between. Germline V lookup: CDR1 SGDLS, CDR2 YYNGEE. As DNA, the CDR3 is TGTGCCAGCAGCCCTATGGCGAGGGGTTTCGCTGGGGCCAACGTCCTGACTTTC. Translated, it gives CASSPMARGFAGANVLTF.

V and J are TRBV5-6 and TRBJ1-6; tentative D call: TRBD1 (6 bases). Per the germline V gene, CDR1 is SGHDT and CDR2 is YYEEEE. With 3 bases removed from V and 7 bases from J, the gap between germline ends came to 23 bases. CDR3 length: 18 amino acids. This chain's CDR3 is CASSWSVLPGAGNSPLHF. CDR3 coding DNA: TGTGCCAGCAGCTGGAGCGTTTTGCCAGGGGCGGGCAATTCACCCCTCCACTTT. The entire variable domain, with the rest obtained from reference TRBV5-6 and TRBJ1-6, is as follows: DAGVTQSPTHLIKTRGQQVTLRCSPKSGHDTVSWYQQALGQGPQFIFQYYEEEERQRGNFPDRFSGHQFPNYSSELNVNALLLGDSALYLCASSWSVLPGAGNSPLHFGNGTRLTVT.

This chain uses TRBV16 with TRBJ2-2; 10 nucleotides line up with TRBD2. CDR3 size: 16 residues. Germline V gene sequence: CDR1 KGHSY, CDR2 FQNENV. The junction had 1 base not matched to a gene; V was cut back by 2 bases and J by 1 base. CDR3 DNA sequence: TGTGCCAGCAGCCAACCTAGCGGGAGGAACACCGGGGAGCTGTTTTTT. Translation gives CASSQPSGRNTGELFF. The whole variable domain, filled in from reference TRBV16 and TRBJ2-2, reads GEEVAQTPKHLVRGEGQKAKLYCAPIKGHSYVFWYQQVLKNEFKFLISFQNENVFDETGMPKERFSAKCLPNSPCSLEIQATKLEDSAVYFCASSQPSGRNTGELFFGEGSRLTVL.

This clone was observed once. This rearrangement joins TRBV11-2 to TRBJ1-2, with D perhaps TRBD1 (5 bases). The ends were cut back, 4 bases at V and 6 bases at J, with 27 bases in the middle. The CDR3 loop spans 18 amino acids. The germline V gene has CDR1 SGHAT and CDR2 FQNNGV. CDR3 sequence: CASSSRQIAFQDGDGYTF. The CDR3 nucleotides are TGTGCCAGCAGCTCAAGACAGATCGCTTTTCAGGACGGAGATGGCTACACCTTC.

The gene calls are TRBV2 and TRBJ2-1; TRBD2 agrees at 9 bases. The CDR3 sequence is 15 residues long. In germline, CDR1 is SNHLY, CDR2 FYNNEI. Trimming cost V 5 bases and J 7 bases; bases outside gene matches: 9. This chain's CDR3 is CASSKPGTSYNEQFF. As DNA, the CDR3 is TGTGCCAGCAGTAAGCCCGGGACTAGCTATAATGAGCAGTTCTTC.